This TCR beta chain comes out of a study of human T cells and chemical hapten exposure. Background on the study: The variation in per-sample TCR yields arose mainly from small differences in pooled library volumes.

General observations from the study: Expanded TCRs clustered into significantly more large CDR3 similarity groups than controls, the analysis revealed.

Time point here: pre-sensitization, week 0. Treatment described: therapeutic diphenylcyclopropenone sensitization with weekly scalp DPC. TCRdb called the RACE reads again in MiXCR, with one record for every CDR3 protein. The data contain a few hundred thousand distinct CDR3 sequences, roughly 8.9% of them singletons. Comments on this clonotype: Antigen: not known.

Germline CDR1 is DFQATT and CDR2 is SNEGSKA (reference sequence). The CDR3 length is 15 residues. V trimming: 3 bases; J trimming: 7 bases; junction bases outside the gene matches: 13. The material sequenced was whole blood, taken in connection with sensitization to the hapten diphenylcyclopropenone (DPC). The genes are TRBV20-1 and TRBJ2-5; TRBD1 agrees at 8 bases. This sequence was found in a woman in her forties with alopecia areata. Some clones in this sample may be carry-over from other donors' samples. CDR3 sequence: CSASRPGGLGRTQYF. The CDR3 bases are TGCAGTGCTAGCCGGCCAGGGGGCCTAGGTAGGACCCAGTACTTC.